The 30 T cell receptor beta chains listed next were all sequenced from one sample in a study of blood T cell repertoires in COVID-19. The table came from immunoSEQ multiplex PCR; TCRdb's copy has only in-frame clones and leaves some out. This table holds 55,000 to 65,000 clones, 78% found once. Sequencing was done on a sample of peripheral blood. These receptors were collected from a human donor in a cohort sampled during active COVID-19.

The rearrangement links TRBV6-5 to TRBJ2-2; TRBD1 aligns across 7 bases. J was trimmed by 0 bases and V by 8 bases; bases with no gene match: 6. Germline loops: CDR1 MNHEY, CDR2 SVGAGI. This CDR3 has 15 amino acids. The CDR3 loop reads CASAQGTANTGELFF. CDR3 sequence (DNA): TGTGCCAGCGCCCAAGGGACAGCGAACACCGGGGAGCTGTTTTTT.

The CDR3 here is CASMGQKENEQFF. CDR3 in DNA: TGCGCCAGCATGGGGCAGAAGGAAAATGAGCAGTTCTTC. This chain links TRBV4-1 with TRBJ2-1; tentatively, D is TRBD1 (5 bases). The CDR3 contains 13 residues. Trimming took 7 bases from V and 7 from J, leaving 14 bases between them. Germline CDR1 is MGHRA and CDR2 is YSYEKL.

The chain has TRBV6-5 and TRBJ1-6; 9 nucleotides match TRBD1. Germline V CDR1 and CDR2: MNHEY, SVGAGI. This CDR3 is built from 15 residues. Unmatched junction bases numbered 4, after V lost 1 base and J lost 9 bases. The CDR3 loop reads CASSYFGTGFSPLHF. CDR3 nucleotides: TGTGCCAGCAGTTACTTCGGGACAGGGTTTTCACCCCTCCACTTT.

The V call is TRBV5-1, the J call TRBJ2-3; 12 bases line up with TRBD2. Germline V gene lookup returns CDR1 SGHRS and CDR2 YFSETQ. Trimming took 1 base from V and 6 from J; bases not matched to a gene: 6. The CDR3 contains 16 residues. The DNA for the CDR3 is TGCGCCAGCAGCTTGCTAGCGGGAGGGCTCGGGGATACGCAGTATTTT. Translating gives CASSLLAGGLGDTQYF.

The chain carries TRBV28 and TRBJ1-2, with TRBD1 matching over 7 bases. Trimming removed 8 bases from V and 7 bases from J; junction bases left unmatched: 7. Per germline, CDR1 MDHEN and CDR2 SYDVKM. The CDR3 is 12 amino acids. The chain's CDR3 is CASLDRVAGYTF. The DNA of the CDR3 is TGTGCCAGCCTCGACAGGGTGGCTGGCTACACCTTC.

CDR3 protein: CASSPMTGLLSYEQYF. The CDR3 coding sequence is TGTGCCAGCAGCCCGATGACAGGGCTCCTCTCCTACGAGCAGTACTTC. This rearrangement joins TRBV7-9 to TRBJ2-7, with 7 bases that match TRBD1. CDR3 length: 16 amino acids. V shed 5 bases, J shed 0 bases, and the junction held 10 bases outside the gene matches. Germline V gene lookup returns CDR1 SEHNR and CDR2 FQNEAQ (reference sequence).

V usage is TRBV7-2 and J usage is TRBJ2-2; possible D gene TRBD2, 5 bases. V lost 3 bases and J 5 bases, leaving 13 bases between the germline ends. CDR3 length: 15 residues. The germline V gene encodes CDR1 SGHTA and CDR2 FQGNSA. The CDR3 bases are TGTGCCAGCAGCTTCTCGGGTCGGGGAACCGGGGAGCTGTTTTTT. Residues: CASSFSGRGTGELFF.

The chain employs TRBV5-1 and TRBJ2-1, with TRBD2 matching over 13 bases. The ends lost 4 bases at V and 8 bases at J; junction bases unmatched: 9. The germline CDR1 and CDR2 sequences are SGHRS and YFSETQ. This CDR3 contains 16 residues. The DNA of the CDR3 is TGCGCCAGCAGCCTGGGAGGGACTAGCGGGGTGGATGAGCAGTTCTTC. It encodes CASSLGGTSGVDEQFF.

This clone was observed a handful of times. V usage is TRBV6-1 and J usage is TRBJ1-2; possibly TRBD1 for D (6 bases). The CDR3 contains 13 residues. The ends were cut back, 1 base at V and 5 bases at J, with 8 bases in the middle. CDR1 is MNHNS, CDR2 SASEGT, per germline. In nucleotides, the CDR3 is TGTGCCAGCAGTGAAGGGGGGCGTTATGGCTACACCTTC. The encoded protein is CASSEGGRYGYTF.

The rearrangement links TRBV15 to TRBJ2-2, with 7 bases that match TRBD1. Germline assignment: CDR1 LNHNV and CDR2 YYDKDF (reference sequence). Trimming removed 3 bases from V and 5 bases from J; junction bases left unmatched: 9. This CDR3 contains 16 residues. For the CDR3, the DNA is TGTGCCACCAGCAGTACAGGGGTCAGGGGGACCGGGGAGCTGTTTTTT. This codes for CATSSTGVRGTGELFF.

The CDR3 region has the DNA TGTGCCAGCAGCTTACGGGTGAACACTGAAGCTTTCTTT. It yields the protein CASSLRVNTEAFF. The gene calls are TRBV5-5 and TRBJ1-1; D remains ambiguous. The CDR3 contains 13 residues. The germline CDR1 and CDR2 sequences are SGHKS and YYEKEE (reference sequence). V lost 2 bases to trimming and J lost 0 bases, with 5 bases between them.

The chain has TRBV6-5 and TRBJ2-2, with D possibly being TRBD1 (5 bases). This CDR3 contains 14 residues. The ends were cut back, 3 bases at V and 2 bases at J, with 7 bases in the middle. CDR1 is MNHEY, CDR2 SVGAGI, per germline. As DNA, the CDR3 is TGTGCCAGCAGTTATGACAGCAACACCGGGGAGCTGTTTTTT. It is translated as CASSYDSNTGELFF.

V is TRBV6-4 and J is TRBJ2-7; 10 nucleotides agree with TRBD2. The V segment lost 0 bases and the J segment 6 bases; nucleotides outside the gene matches: 5. This CDR3 has 15 amino acids. Per the germline V gene, CDR1 is MRHNA and CDR2 is SNTAGT. The CDR3 sequence: CASSDSLAGVGEQYF. Here the CDR3 DNA reads TGTGCCAGCAGTGACTCGCTAGCGGGAGTTGGCGAGCAGTACTTC.

V and J are TRBV28 and TRBJ2-1, with TRBD1 matching over 9 bases. Germline lookup yields CDR1 MDHEN and CDR2 SYDVKM. The CDR3 contains 15 residues. V trimming: 6 bases; J trimming: 9 bases; junction bases outside the gene matches: 12. The CDR3 spells CASRIPGQGYGEQFF. The CDR3 nucleotides read TGTGCCAGCAGGATTCCGGGACAGGGCTATGGTGAGCAGTTCTTC.

The CDR3: CSVGRGRGETQYF. CDR3 DNA sequence: TGCAGCGTTGGAAGGGGGCGCGGAGAGACCCAGTACTTC. The genes are TRBV29-1 and TRBJ2-5, with 7 bases identical to TRBD1. This CDR3 is built from 13 residues. CDR1 is SQVTM and CDR2 is ANQGSEA in the germline V gene. V was pared by 4 bases and J by 4 bases, with 6 bases of the junction left unmatched. The full variable domain, completed using reference TRBV29-1 and TRBJ2-5, is SAVISQKPSRDICQRGTSLTIQCQVDSQVTMMFWYRQQPGQSLTLIATANQGSEATYESGFVIDKFPISRPNLTFSTLTVSNMSPEDSSIYLCSVGRGRGETQYFGPGTRLLVL.

The genes are TRBV11-2 and TRBJ1-5; 9 bases are shared with TRBD1. The V segment lost 6 bases and the J segment 6 bases; nucleotides outside the gene matches: 3. The germline V gene has CDR1 SGHAT and CDR2 FQNNGV. The CDR3 has 13 residues. CDR3 sequence reads: CASRETGGQPQHF. The CDR3 DNA sequence: TGTGCCAGCAGGGAGACAGGGGGTCAGCCCCAGCATTTT.

The chain joins TRBV7-9 to TRBJ1-3, with D possibly being TRBD1 (5 bases). The V end lost 0 bases, the J end lost 4 bases, and 7 bases lay between the germline ends. CDR1 and CDR2 from the germline V gene are SEHNR and FQNEAQ (reference sequence). The CDR3 covers 14 residues. CDR3 sequence reads: CASSLAQGGNTIYF. The CDR3 DNA sequence: TGTGCCAGCAGCTTAGCCCAGGGAGGAAACACCATATATTTT.

The chain employs TRBV20-1 and TRBJ1-5, with unresolved D. The germline V gene has CDR1 DFQATT and CDR2 SNEGSKA (reference sequence). This CDR3 region has 15 residues. V was cut by 3 bases and J by 3 bases, with 15 bases left in between. CDR3 region: CSASSHSPINQPQHF. CDR3 nucleotide sequence: TGCAGTGCTAGTTCTCACAGCCCAATCAATCAGCCCCAGCATTTT.

This rearrangement joins TRBV6-2 or TRBV6-3 to TRBJ2-1; 15 bases line up with TRBD2. Unmatched junction bases numbered 7, after V lost 5 bases and J lost 2 bases. Per the germline V gene, CDR1 is MNHEY and CDR2 is SVGEGT. CDR3 size: 18 residues. The DNA of the CDR3 is TGTGCCAGCAGTCAATTCGGGACTAGCGGGGGGACCTACAATGAGCAGTTCTTC. Protein product: CASSQFGTSGGTYNEQFF.

This clone appeared once. The rearrangement joins TRBV25-1 to TRBJ1-1; 9 bases agree with TRBD1. CDR3 size: 15 residues. After removal of 3 bases from V and 3 bases from J, the junction contained 5 bases not matched to a gene. Germline lookup yields CDR1 MGHDK and CDR2 SYGVNS. CDR3 sequence reads: CASSDWDRVDTEAFF. The CDR3 DNA follows: TGTGCCAGCAGTGATTGGGACAGGGTGGACACTGAAGCTTTCTTT.

The chain joins TRBV25-1 to TRBJ2-2; D uncertain. The CDR3 runs 13 residues. Trimming left V 7 bases short and J 2 bases short, with 8 bases between. Germline lookup yields CDR1 MGHDK and CDR2 SYGVNS. For the CDR3, the DNA is TGTGCCAGCAACTCCCTAAACACCGGGGAGCTGTTTTTT. Translated: CASNSLNTGELFF.

The chain joins TRBV2 to TRBJ2-2; D not certain. V lost 3 bases and J lost 0, with 5 bases in between. The CDR3 runs 14 residues. Germline CDR1 and CDR2: SNHLY and FYNNEI. The CDR3 region is CASSDRTNTGELFF. The CDR3 DNA reads TGTGCCAGCAGTGACAGGACGAACACCGGGGAGCTGTTTTTT.

The V gene is TRBV5-1, the J gene TRBJ2-1; 10 bases are a match to TRBD2. Looked up from germline, CDR1 is SGHRS and CDR2 is YFSETQ. The trim removed 4 bases at V and 8 bases at J, leaving 6 bases unmatched. The CDR3 has 14 residues. CDR3 sequence: CASSAAGGLDEQFF. DNA for the CDR3: TGCGCCAGCAGCGCAGCGGGAGGGTTAGATGAGCAGTTCTTC.

The chain uses TRBV29-1 and TRBJ2-5, with TRBD2 identical over 12 bases. Germline-derived CDR1 and CDR2 are SQVTM and ANQGSEA. This CDR3 has 15 residues. J was trimmed by 4 bases and V by 6 bases; bases with no gene match: 9. The CDR3 nucleotides read TGCAGCGTGGTCGGGCTAGCGGGAGGGGCAGAGACCCAGTACTTC. Translated, it gives CSVVGLAGGAETQYF.

The gene calls are TRBV24-1 and TRBJ2-1, with TRBD2 matching 7 bases. The ends lost 0 bases at V and 0 bases at J; junction bases unmatched: 13. The CDR3 consists of 20 residues. Germline CDR1 reads KGHDR; CDR2 reads SFDVKD. The CDR3 reads CATSDLPPTLALDSYNEQFF. The CDR3 nucleotides are TGTGCCACCAGTGATTTGCCCCCCACACTAGCGCTGGACTCCTACAATGAGCAGTTCTTC.

This chain joins TRBV4-1 and TRBJ2-5; weak D call: TRBD1 (5 bases). Germline V lookup: CDR1 MGHRA, CDR2 YSYEKL. The CDR3 length is 17 residues. The V end lost 0 bases, the J end lost 5 bases, and 19 bases lay between the germline ends. The CDR3 sequence: CASSQDTPGSLRETQYF. The DNA of the CDR3 is TGCGCCAGCAGCCAAGATACCCCAGGGTCACTTCGGGAGACCCAGTACTTC.

V usage is TRBV2 and J usage is TRBJ2-2; 7 bases align to TRBD1. There are 15 residues in the CDR3. Germline V gives CDR1 SNHLY, CDR2 FYNNEI. Trimming cost V 6 bases and J 1 base; bases outside gene matches: 5. DNA for the CDR3: TGTGCCAGCAGGCTGGGGACAGTGAACACCGGGGAGCTGTTTTTT. It yields the protein CASRLGTVNTGELFF.

The chain links TRBV27 to TRBJ2-7, with 8 nucleotides matching TRBD2. The CDR3 sequence is 12 residues long. CDR1 is MNHEY and CDR2 is SMNVEV in the germline V gene (reference sequence). Trimming at V came to 8 bases and at J to 5 bases, leaving 5 bases not matched to a gene. The CDR3: CASRGGLHEQYF. DNA for the CDR3: TGTGCCAGCCGGGGGGGGCTCCACGAGCAGTACTTC.

This chain uses TRBV4-1 with TRBJ2-7; TRBD2 matches 11 bases. Germline CDR1 reads MGHRA; CDR2 reads YSYEKL. V trimming: 5 bases; J trimming: 6 bases; junction bases outside the gene matches: 9. This CDR3 has 15 residues. The CDR3 nucleotides are TGCGCCAGCAGCTTGGGGGGACTAGCGGTTCGCGAGCAGTACTTC. Translated: CASSLGGLAVREQYF.

J is TRBJ2-7 and V is TRBV29-1; 9 bases align to TRBD1. Trimming cost V 6 bases and J 7 bases; bases outside gene matches: 7. Germline V CDR1 and CDR2: SQVTM, ANQGSEA. The CDR3 spans 12 residues. CDR3 amino acids: CSVQTGGGEQYF. The CDR3 bases are TGCAGCGTACAGACAGGGGGGGGAGAGCAGTACTTC.